A single sample gave rise to the 7 T cell receptor beta chains below, sequenced in a study of blood T cell repertoires in COVID-19. Measured with immunoSEQ multiplex PCR; TCRdb has only the in-frame clones, and not every one. The sample has about 140,000 clones; about nine tenths are singletons. The specimen was peripheral blood. The receptors derive from a man aged 45-65 years with active or convalescent COVID-19.

The CDR3, as DNA: TGTGCCAGTAGTCCGGGACTAGCGGGAGGAAATGAGCAGTTCTTC. It yields the protein CASSPGLAGGNEQFF. The J gene is TRBJ2-1, the V gene TRBV19; 15 positions match TRBD2. Germline assignment: CDR1 LNHDA and CDR2 SQIVND (reference sequence). With 5 bases clipped from V and 7 bases from J, the junction kept 3 bases outside the gene matches. The CDR3 consists of 15 residues. Full variable domain (remainder filled in from reference TRBV19 and TRBJ2-1): DGGITQSPKYLFRKEGQNVTLSCEQNLNHDAMYWYRQDPGQGLRLIYYSQIVNDFQKGDIAEGYSVSREKKESFPLTVTSAQKNPTAFYLCASSPGLAGGNEQFFGPGTRLTVL.

This chain uses TRBV5-4 with TRBJ1-2, with 10 bases that match TRBD1. CDR1 SGHNT and CDR2 YYREEE come from the germline V gene (reference sequence). The CDR3 has 14 amino acids. V lost 0 bases and J lost 8; bases outside the gene matches: 4. This chain's CDR3 is CASSLAGTGAGYTF. The CDR3 DNA sequence: TGTGCCAGCAGCTTGGCCGGGACAGGGGCAGGCTACACCTTC.

This chain joins TRBV20-1 and TRBJ2-3; D not certain. The CDR3 is 12 residues long. CDR1 is DFQATT, CDR2 SNEGSKA, per germline (reference sequence). V was clipped by 3 bases and J by 4 bases, with 8 bases between them. As DNA, the CDR3 is TGCAGTGCTAGTCGCCGGGCAGATACGCAGTATTTT. Protein sequence: CSASRRADTQYF.

The chain recombines TRBV5-1 with TRBJ2-4, with no clear D. The CDR3 runs to 15 residues. V shed 4 bases and J shed 1 base, with 12 bases lying between them. Germline lookup yields CDR1 SGHRS and CDR2 YFSETQ. CDR3 nucleotide sequence: TGCGCCAGCAGCCCTACGGTCACGGCCAAAAACATTCAGTACTTC. Translated, it gives CASSPTVTAKNIQYF.

The V call is TRBV5-1, the J call TRBJ2-7; 8 bases line up with TRBD2. The J segment lost 2 bases and the V segment lost 1 base, leaving 5 bases of the junction unmatched. The germline V gene encodes CDR1 SGHRS and CDR2 YFSETQ. CDR3 length: 15 amino acids. The CDR3 spells CASSLPTSATYEQYF. In nucleotides, the CDR3 is TGCGCCAGCAGCTTGCCGACTAGCGCCACCTACGAGCAGTACTTC.

This sequence joins TRBV15 and TRBJ2-1, with D perhaps matching TRBD2 (5 bases). Deletions cut 1 base from V and 7 bases from J, with 14 bases between. The CDR3 runs to 15 residues. The germline V gene has CDR1 LNHNV and CDR2 YYDKDF (reference sequence). Here the CDR3 reads CATSRAGGRGNEQFF. The DNA for the CDR3 is TGTGCCACCAGCAGAGCAGGAGGCCGGGGTAATGAGCAGTTCTTC.

The rearrangement joins TRBV4-1 to TRBJ2-7; D perhaps matches TRBD1 (6 bases). Germline CDR1 is MGHRA and CDR2 is YSYEKL. The CDR3 has 14 amino acids. Trimming left V 1 base short and J 3 bases short, with 10 bases between. CDR3 DNA: TGCGCCAGCAGCCAAGGACAGGTGGACTACGAGCAGTACTTC. It translates to CASSQGQVDYEQYF.